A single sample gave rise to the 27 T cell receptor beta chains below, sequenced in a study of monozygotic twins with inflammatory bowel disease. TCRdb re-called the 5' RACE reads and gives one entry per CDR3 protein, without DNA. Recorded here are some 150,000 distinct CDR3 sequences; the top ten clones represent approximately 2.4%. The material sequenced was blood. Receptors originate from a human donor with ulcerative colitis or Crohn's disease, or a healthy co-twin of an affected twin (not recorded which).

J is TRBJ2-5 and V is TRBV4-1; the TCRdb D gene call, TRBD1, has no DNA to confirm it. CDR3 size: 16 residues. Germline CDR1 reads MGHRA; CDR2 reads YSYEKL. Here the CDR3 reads CASSNGVAGGGETQYF.

This CDR3 is CASSLMEAAGNTIYF. This chain connects TRBV5-6 to TRBJ1-3. CDR3 size: 15 residues. Germline loops: CDR1 SGHDT, CDR2 YYEEEE.

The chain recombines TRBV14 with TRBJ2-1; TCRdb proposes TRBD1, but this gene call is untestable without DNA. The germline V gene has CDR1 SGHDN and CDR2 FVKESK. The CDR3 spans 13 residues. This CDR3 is CASNPTGGYEQFF.

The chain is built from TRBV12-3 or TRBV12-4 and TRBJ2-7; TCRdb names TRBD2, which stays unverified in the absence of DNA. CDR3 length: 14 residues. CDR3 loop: CASSLDGGRGEQYF.

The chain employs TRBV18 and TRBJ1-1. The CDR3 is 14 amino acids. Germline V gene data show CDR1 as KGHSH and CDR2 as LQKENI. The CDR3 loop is CASSRGGGDTEAFF.

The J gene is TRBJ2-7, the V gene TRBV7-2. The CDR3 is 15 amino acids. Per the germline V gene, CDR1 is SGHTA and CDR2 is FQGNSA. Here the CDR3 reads CASSPYVRLGYEQYF.

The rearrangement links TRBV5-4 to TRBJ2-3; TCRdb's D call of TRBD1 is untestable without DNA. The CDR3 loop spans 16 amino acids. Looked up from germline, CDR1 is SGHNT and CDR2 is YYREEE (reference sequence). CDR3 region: CASSLGDREAVDTQYF.

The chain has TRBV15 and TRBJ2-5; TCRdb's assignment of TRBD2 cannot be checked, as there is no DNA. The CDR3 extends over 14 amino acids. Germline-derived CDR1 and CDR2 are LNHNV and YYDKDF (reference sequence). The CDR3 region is CATSREGAQETQYF.

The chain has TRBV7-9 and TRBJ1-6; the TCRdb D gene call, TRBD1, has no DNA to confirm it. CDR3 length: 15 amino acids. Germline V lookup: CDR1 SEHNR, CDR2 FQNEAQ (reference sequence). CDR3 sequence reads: CASRPPGQGESPLHF.

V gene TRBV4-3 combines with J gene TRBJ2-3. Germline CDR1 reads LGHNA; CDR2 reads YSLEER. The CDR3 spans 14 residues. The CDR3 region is CASSQDFGTDTQYF.

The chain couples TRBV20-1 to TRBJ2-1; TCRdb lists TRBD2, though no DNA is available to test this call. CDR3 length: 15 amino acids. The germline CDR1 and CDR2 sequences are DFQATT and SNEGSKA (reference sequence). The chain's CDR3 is CSARGVSGGGHEQFF.

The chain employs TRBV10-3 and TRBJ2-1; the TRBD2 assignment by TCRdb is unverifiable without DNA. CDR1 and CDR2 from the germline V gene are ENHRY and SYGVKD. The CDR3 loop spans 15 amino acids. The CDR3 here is CAISGSGTNFNEQFF.

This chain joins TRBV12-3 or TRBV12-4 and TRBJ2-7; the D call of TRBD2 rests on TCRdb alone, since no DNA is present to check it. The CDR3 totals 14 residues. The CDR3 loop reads CASSLDYTLYEQYF.

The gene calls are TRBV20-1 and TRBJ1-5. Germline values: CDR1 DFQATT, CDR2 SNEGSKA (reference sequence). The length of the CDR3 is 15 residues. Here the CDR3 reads CSARVGPYSNQPQHF.

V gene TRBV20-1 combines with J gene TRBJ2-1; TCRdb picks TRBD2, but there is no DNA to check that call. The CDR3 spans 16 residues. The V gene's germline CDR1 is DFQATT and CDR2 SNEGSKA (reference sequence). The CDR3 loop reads CSAYILAGGTYNEQFF.

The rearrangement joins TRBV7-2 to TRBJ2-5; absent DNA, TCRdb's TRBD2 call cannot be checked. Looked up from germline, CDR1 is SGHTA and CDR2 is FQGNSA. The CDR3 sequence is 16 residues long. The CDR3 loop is CASSLALAGGRETQYF.

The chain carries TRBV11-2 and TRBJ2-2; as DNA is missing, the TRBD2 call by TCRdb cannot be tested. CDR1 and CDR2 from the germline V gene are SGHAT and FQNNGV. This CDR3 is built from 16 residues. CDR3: CASSLDGPAGTGELFF.

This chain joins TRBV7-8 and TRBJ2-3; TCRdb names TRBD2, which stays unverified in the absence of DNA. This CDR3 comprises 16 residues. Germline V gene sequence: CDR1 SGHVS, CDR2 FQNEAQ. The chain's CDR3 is CASSLTERARTDTQYF.

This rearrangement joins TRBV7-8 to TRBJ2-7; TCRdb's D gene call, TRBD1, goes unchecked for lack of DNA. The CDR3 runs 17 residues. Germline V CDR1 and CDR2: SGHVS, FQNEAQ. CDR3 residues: CASSPPIRQGRSYEQYF.

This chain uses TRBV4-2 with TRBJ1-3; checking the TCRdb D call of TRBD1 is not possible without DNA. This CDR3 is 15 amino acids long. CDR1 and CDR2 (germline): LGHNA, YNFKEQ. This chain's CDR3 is CASSEGGGSGNTIYF.

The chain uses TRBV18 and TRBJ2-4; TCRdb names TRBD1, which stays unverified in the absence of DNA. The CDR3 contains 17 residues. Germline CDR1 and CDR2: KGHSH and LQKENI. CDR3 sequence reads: CASSPRTDRGNGNIQYF.

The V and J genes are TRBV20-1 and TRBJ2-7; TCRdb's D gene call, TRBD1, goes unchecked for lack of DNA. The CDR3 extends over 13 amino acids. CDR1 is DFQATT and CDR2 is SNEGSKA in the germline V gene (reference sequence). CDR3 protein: CSARDRGDHEQYF.

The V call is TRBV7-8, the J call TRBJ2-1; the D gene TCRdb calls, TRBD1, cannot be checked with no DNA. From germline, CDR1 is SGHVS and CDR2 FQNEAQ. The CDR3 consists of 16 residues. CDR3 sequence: CASSLVLLGVYNEQFF.

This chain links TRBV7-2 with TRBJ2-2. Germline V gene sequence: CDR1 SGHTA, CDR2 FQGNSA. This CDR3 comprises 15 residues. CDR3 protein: CASSLVHGRTGELFF.

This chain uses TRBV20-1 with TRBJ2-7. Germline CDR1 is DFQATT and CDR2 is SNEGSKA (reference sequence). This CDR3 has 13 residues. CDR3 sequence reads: CSARERPSDRQYF.

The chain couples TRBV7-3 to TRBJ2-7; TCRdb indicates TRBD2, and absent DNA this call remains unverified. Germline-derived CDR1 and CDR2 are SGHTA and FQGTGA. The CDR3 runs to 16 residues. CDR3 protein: CASSPSSGGAFYEQYF.

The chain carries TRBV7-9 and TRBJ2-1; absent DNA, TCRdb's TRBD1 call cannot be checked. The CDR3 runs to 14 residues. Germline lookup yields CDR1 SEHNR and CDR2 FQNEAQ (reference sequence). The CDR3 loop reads CASSLSPGGNEQFF.